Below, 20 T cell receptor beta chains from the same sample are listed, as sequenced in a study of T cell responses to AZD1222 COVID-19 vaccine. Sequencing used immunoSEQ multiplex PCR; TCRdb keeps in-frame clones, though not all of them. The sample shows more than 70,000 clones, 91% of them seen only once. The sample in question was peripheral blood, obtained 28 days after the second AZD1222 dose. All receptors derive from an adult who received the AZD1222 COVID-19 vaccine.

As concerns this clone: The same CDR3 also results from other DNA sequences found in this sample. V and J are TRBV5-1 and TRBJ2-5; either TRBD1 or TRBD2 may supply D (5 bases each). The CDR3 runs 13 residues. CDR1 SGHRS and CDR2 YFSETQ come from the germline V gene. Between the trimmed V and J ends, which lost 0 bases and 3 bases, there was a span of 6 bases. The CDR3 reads CASSLGGEETQYF. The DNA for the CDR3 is TGCGCCAGCAGCTTGGGAGGGGAAGAGACCCAGTACTTC. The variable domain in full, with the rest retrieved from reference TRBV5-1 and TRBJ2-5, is KAGVTQTPRYLIKTRGQQVTLSCSPISGHRSVSWYQQTPGQGLQFLFEYFSETQRNKGNFPGRFSGRQFSNSRSEMNVSTLELGDSALYLCASSLGGEETQYFGPGTRLLVL.

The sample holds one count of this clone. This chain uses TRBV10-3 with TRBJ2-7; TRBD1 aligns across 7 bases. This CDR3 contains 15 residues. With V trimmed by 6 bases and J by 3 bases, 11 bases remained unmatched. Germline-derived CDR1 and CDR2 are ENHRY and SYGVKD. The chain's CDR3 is CAISVTGTDYYEQYF. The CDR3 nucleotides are TGTGCCATCAGCGTAACCGGGACAGACTACTACGAGCAGTACTTC.

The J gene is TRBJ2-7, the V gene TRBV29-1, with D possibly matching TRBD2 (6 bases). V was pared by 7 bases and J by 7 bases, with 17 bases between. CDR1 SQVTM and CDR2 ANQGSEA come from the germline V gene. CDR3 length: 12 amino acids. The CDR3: CSDTRRDGEQYF. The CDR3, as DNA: TGCAGCGACACTCGGAGGGACGGGGAGCAGTACTTC.

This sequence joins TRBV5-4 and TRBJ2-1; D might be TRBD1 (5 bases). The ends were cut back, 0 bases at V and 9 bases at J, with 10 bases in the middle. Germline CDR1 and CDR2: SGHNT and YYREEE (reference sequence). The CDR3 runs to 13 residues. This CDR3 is CASSLARASEQFF. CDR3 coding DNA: TGTGCCAGCAGCTTGGCCAGGGCCAGTGAGCAGTTCTTC.

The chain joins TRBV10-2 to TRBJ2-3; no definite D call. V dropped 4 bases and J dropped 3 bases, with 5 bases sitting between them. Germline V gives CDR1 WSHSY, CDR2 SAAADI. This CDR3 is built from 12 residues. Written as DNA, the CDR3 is TGCGCCAGCAGTGGGGGAACAGATACGCAGTATTTT. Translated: CASSGGTDTQYF.

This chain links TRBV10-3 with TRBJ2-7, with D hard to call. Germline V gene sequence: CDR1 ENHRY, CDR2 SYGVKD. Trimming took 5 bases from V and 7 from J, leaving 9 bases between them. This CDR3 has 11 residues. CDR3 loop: CAISNQREQYF. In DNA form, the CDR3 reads TGTGCCATCAGTAACCAGCGAGAGCAGTACTTC.

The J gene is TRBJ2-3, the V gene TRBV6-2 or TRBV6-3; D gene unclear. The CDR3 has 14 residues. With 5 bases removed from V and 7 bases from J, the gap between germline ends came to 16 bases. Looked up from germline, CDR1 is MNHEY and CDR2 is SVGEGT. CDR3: CASSPGYPRNTQYF. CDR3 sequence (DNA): TGTGCCAGCAGTCCGGGTTACCCCCGGAATACGCAGTATTTT.

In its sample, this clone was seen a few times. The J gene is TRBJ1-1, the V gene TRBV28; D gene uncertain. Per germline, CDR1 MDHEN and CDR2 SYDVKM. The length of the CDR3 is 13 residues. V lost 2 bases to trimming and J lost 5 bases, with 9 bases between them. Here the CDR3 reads CASSLPGRTEAFF. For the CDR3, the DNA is TGTGCCAGCAGTTTACCAGGTAGGACTGAAGCTTTCTTT.

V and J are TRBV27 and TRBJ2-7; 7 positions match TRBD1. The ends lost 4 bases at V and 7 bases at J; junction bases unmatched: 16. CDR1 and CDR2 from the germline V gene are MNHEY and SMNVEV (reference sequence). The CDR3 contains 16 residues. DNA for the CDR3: TGTGCCAGCAGTTGTAAACCCCGGGACAGAATGGAAGAGCAGTACTTC. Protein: CASSCKPRDRMEEQYF.

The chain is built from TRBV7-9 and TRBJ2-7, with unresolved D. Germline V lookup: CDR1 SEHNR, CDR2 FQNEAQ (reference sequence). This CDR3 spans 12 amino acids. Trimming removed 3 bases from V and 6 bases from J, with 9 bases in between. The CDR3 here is CASSLLLAEQYF. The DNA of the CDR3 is TGTGCCAGCAGCTTGCTGTTGGCCGAGCAGTACTTC. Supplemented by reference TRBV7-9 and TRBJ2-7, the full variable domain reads DTGVSQNPRHKITKRGQNVTFRCDPISEHNRLYWYRQTLGQGPEFLTYFQNEAQLEKSRLLSDRFSAERPKGSFSTLEIQRTEQGDSAMYLCASSLLLAEQYFGPGTRLTVT.

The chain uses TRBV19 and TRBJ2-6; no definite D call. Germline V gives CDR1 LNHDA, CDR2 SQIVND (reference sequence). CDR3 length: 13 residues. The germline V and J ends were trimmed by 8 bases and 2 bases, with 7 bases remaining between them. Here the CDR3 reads CASGVAGANVLTF. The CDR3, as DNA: TGTGCCAGTGGGGTAGCTGGGGCCAACGTCCTGACTTTC.

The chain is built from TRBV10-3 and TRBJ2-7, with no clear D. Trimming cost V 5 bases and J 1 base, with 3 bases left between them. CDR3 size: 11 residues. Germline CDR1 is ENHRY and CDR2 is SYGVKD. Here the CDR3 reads CAISSSYEQYF. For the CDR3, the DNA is TGTGCCATCAGTTCATCCTACGAGCAGTACTTC.

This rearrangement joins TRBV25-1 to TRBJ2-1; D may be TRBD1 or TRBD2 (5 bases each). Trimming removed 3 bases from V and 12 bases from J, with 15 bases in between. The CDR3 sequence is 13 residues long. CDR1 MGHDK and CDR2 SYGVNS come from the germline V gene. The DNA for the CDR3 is TGTGCCAGCAGTGATGTCCCGGGACCGGCGCAGTTCTTC. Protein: CASSDVPGPAQFF.

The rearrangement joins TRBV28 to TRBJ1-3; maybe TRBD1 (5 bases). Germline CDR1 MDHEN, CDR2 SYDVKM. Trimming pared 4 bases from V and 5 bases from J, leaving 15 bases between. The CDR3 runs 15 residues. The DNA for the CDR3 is TGTGCCAGCAGTTCCCCCAGGGATATTCGAAACACCATATATTTT. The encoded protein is CASSSPRDIRNTIYF.

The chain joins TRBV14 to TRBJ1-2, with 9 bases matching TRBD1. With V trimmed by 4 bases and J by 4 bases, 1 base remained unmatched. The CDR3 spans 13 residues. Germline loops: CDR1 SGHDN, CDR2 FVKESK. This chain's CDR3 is CASSPDRGYGYTF. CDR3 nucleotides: TGTGCCAGCAGCCCGGACAGGGGCTATGGCTACACCTTC.

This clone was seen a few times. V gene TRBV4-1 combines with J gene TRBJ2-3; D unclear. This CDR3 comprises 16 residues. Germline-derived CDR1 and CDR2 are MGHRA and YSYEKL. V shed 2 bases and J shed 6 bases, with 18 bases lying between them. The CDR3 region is CASSQLDMLSFDTQYF. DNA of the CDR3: TGCGCCAGCAGCCAATTAGACATGCTGAGCTTTGATACGCAGTATTTT.

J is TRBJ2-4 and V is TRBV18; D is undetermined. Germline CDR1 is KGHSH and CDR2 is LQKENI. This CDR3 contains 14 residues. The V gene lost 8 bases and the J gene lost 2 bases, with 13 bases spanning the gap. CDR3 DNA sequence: TGTGCCAGCCATCTGGACCCCACCAAAAACATTCAGTACTTC. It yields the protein CASHLDPTKNIQYF. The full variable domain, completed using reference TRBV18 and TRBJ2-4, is NAGVMQNPRHLVRRRGQEARLRCSPMKGHSHVYWYRQLPEEGLKFMVYLQKENIIDESGMPKERFSAEFPKEGPSILRIQQVVRGDSAAYFCASHLDPTKNIQYFGAGTRLSVL.

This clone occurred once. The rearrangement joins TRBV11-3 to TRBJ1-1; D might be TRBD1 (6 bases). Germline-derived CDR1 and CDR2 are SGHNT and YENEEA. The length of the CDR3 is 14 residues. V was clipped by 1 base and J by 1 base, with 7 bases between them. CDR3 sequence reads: CASSLGQANTEAFF. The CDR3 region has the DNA TGTGCCAGCAGCTTAGGACAGGCGAACACTGAAGCTTTCTTT.

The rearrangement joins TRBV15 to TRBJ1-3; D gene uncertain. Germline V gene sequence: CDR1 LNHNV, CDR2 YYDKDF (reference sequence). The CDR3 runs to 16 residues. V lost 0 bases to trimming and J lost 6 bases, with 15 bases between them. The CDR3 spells CATSRDLGQPANTIYF. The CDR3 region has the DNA TGTGCCACCAGCAGAGATTTAGGGCAGCCCGCAAACACCATATATTTT.

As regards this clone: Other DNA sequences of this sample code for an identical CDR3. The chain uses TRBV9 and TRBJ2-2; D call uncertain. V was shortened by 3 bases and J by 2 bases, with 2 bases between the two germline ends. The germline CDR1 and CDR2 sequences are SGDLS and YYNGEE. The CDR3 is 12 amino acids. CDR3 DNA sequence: TGTGCCAGCAGCGCCAACACCGGGGAGCTGTTTTTT. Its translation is CASSANTGELFF.